This T cell receptor (beta chain) stems from a study of shared clonotypes between healthy human individuals. Overall study findings and caveats: Generally, naive subsets came out with larger estimated richness than memory subsets.

Profiled with immunoSEQ multiplex PCR; TCRdb holds only in-frame clones, not every one. The sample lists approximately 1.4 million clones; approximately 98% were seen once. Details on this clone: Its antigen is not identified.

CDR1 and CDR2 from the germline V gene are LNHDA and SQIVND (reference sequence). The CDR3 spans 13 residues. With 7 bases removed from V and 1 base from J, the gap between germline ends came to 7 bases. Sequenced sample: naive CD4+ T cells sorted from blood. As for subset: CD45RA+ positively selected. V and J are TRBV19 and TRBJ2-2; D ambiguous. The clonotype originates from a man aged 25 to 40 in good health. The CDR3 DNA sequence: TGTGCCAGTAATTGGGTGAACACCGGGGAGCTGTTTTTT. It encodes CASNWVNTGELFF.